These 27 T cell receptor beta chains came from one sample sequenced in a study of T-cell reconstitution after alpha-beta-depleted transplantation in children (dated by TCRdb to about 2016). Library preparation used PCR. Data came from an Illumina HiSeq 2500. To normalize quantification of the TCRbeta repertoire, the TCR libraries were built with molecular barcoding that relied on unique molecular identifiers. The raw public reads went through TCRdb reprocessing: fastp at Q25, MiXCR clone calling, in-frame beta chains kept. Each CDR3 protein appears once, grouped with its most common genes and DNA. Counted in this sample were about 190,000 distinct CDR3 sequences; 6% to 7% of them appeared once. The ten largest clones take up around 3% of the sample. The sample was PBMCs from the stem cell graft donor, taken from the stem cell graft. The source of these receptors is a human donor who donated a stem cell graft to a child with Wiskott-Aldrich syndrome.

This clonotype appeared many times. The V call is TRBV28, the J call TRBJ1-1; no clear D. Trimming left V 3 bases short and J 4 bases short, with 15 bases between. The CDR3 is 15 amino acids. Germline V gene data show CDR1 as MDHEN and CDR2 as SYDVKM. CDR3 coding DNA: TGTGCCAGCAGTTTGTTGAGATATTCGGGCACTGAAGCTTTCTTT. Amino acid sequence: CASSLLRYSGTEAFF.

In its sample, this clonotype was seen many times. The gene calls are TRBV3-1 and TRBJ1-3; D may be TRBD1 (5 bases). Germline loops: CDR1 LGHDT, CDR2 YNNKEL (reference sequence). This CDR3 is built from 16 residues. V was cut by 0 bases and J by 3 bases, with 12 bases left in between. The CDR3 DNA reads TGTGCCAGCAGCCAAGATTCAGCAGGGTTTGGAAACACCATATATTTT. It encodes CASSQDSAGFGNTIYF.

This clonotype was detected many times. V gene TRBV12-3 or TRBV12-4 combines with J gene TRBJ1-4; 9 positions agree with TRBD1. With V trimmed by 6 bases and J by 9 bases, 11 bases remained unmatched. The CDR3 is made up of 15 amino acids. The CDR3 bases are TGTGCCAGCAGCATTTGGGGGACAGGGTCTAAAAAACTGTTTTTT. Its translation is CASSIWGTGSKKLFF.

The chain employs TRBV29-1 and TRBJ2-3; 8 positions match TRBD2. Per the germline V gene, CDR1 is SQVTM and CDR2 is ANQGSEA. The ends lost 5 bases at V and 4 bases at J; junction bases unmatched: 8. This CDR3 has 14 amino acids. DNA of the CDR3: TGCAGCGTTTCGGGGGGGGGCAGGCCAGATACGCAGTATTTT. Its translation is CSVSGGGRPDTQYF.

In this sample, this clonotype turned up many times. The gene calls are TRBV7-8 and TRBJ2-2; 7 positions match TRBD2. Germline V CDR1 and CDR2: SGHVS, FQNEAQ. The V segment lost 5 bases and the J segment 6 bases; nucleotides outside the gene matches: 6. This CDR3 spans 14 amino acids. This CDR3 reads CASSTSVQAGELFF. The CDR3 region has the DNA TGTGCCAGCAGCACTAGCGTACAGGCCGGGGAGCTGTTTTTT.

At least ten counts were recorded for this clonotype. The chain has TRBV2 and TRBJ1-6; 8 nucleotides line up with TRBD1. Germline V gene lookup returns CDR1 SNHLY and CDR2 FYNNEI. The CDR3 extends over 15 amino acids. J lost 9 bases, V lost 1 base, and 5 bases had no gene match. In nucleotides, the CDR3 is TGTGCCAGCAGTGAAGACCCGGGACAGGTTTCACCCCTCCACTTT. It yields the protein CASSEDPGQVSPLHF. Looking up the rest from reference TRBV2 and TRBJ1-6 gives the full variable domain: EPEVTQTPSHQVTQMGQEVILRCVPISNHLYFYWYRQILGQKVEFLVSFYNNEISEKSEIFDDQFSVERPDGSNFTLKIRSTKLEDSAMYFCASSEDPGQVSPLHFGNGTRLTVT.

The sample holds many counts of this clonotype. The chain recombines TRBV7-2 with TRBJ2-1; D not resolved. With 5 bases removed from V and 6 bases from J, the gap between germline ends came to 17 bases. The CDR3 has 15 amino acids. The germline CDR1 and CDR2 sequences are SGHTA and FQGNSA. Here the CDR3 DNA reads TGTGCCAGCAGCCAAGTGGGGTGGTCCGGCAATGAGCAGTTCTTC. Its translation is CASSQVGWSGNEQFF.

This clonotype was picked up many times. The rearrangement links TRBV24-1 to TRBJ2-1; TRBD1 aligns across 10 bases. Germline V lookup: CDR1 KGHDR, CDR2 SFDVKD. The CDR3 length is 18 residues. J was trimmed by 4 bases and V by 2 bases; bases with no gene match: 10. CDR3 residues: CATSDYPGQGRVYNEQFF. As DNA, the CDR3 is TGTGCCACCAGTGATTACCCGGGACAGGGGAGGGTTTACAATGAGCAGTTCTTC.

This clonotype was picked up many times. The chain couples TRBV11-2 to TRBJ2-2; 8 nucleotides align to TRBD1. Germline-derived CDR1 and CDR2 are SGHAT and FQNNGV. The length of the CDR3 is 16 residues. The V gene end was trimmed by 3 bases and the J gene end by 4 bases; junction bases not matched to a gene: 7. CDR3 sequence reads: CASSFAQGARTGELFF. The DNA of the CDR3 is TGTGCCAGCAGCTTTGCCCAGGGGGCGCGCACCGGGGAGCTGTTTTTT.

This clonotype was observed many times. The chain links TRBV29-1 to TRBJ2-1; a possible D gene is TRBD2 (5 bases). Germline V CDR1 and CDR2: SQVTM, ANQGSEA. This CDR3 is built from 15 residues. The V end was cut by 6 bases, the J end by 3 bases, with 18 bases between. DNA for the CDR3: TGCAGCGTCAACTTAGCGAATGCGGTCTACAATGAGCAGTTCTTC. The encoded protein is CSVNLANAVYNEQFF.

This clonotype showed up many times. V gene TRBV5-1 combines with J gene TRBJ2-2, with 7 bases fitting TRBD1. Germline V lookup: CDR1 SGHRS, CDR2 YFSETQ. The CDR3 spans 14 residues. V trimming: 1 base; J trimming: 7 bases; junction bases outside the gene matches: 4. Written as DNA, the CDR3 is TGCGCCAGCAGCTTGACAGGGGCGATCGGGGAGCTGTTTTTT. Its translation: CASSLTGAIGELFF.

The chain couples TRBV5-1 to TRBJ1-6, with D unresolved. Germline CDR1 and CDR2: SGHRS and YFSETQ. The CDR3 is 13 amino acids. The V end was cut by 2 bases, the J end by 5 bases, with 5 bases between. CDR3 nucleotide sequence: TGCGCCAGCAGCTTATCTGATAATTCACCCCTCCACTTT. Protein product: CASSLSDNSPLHF.

The sample holds many counts of this clonotype. The V and J genes are TRBV6-5 and TRBJ1-3; D unresolved. Between the trimmed V and J ends, which lost 6 bases and 9 bases, there was a span of 12 bases. The CDR3 runs to 12 residues. In germline, CDR1 is MNHEY, CDR2 SVGAGI. CDR3 region: CASRTSWGTIYF. As DNA, the CDR3 is TGTGCCAGCAGGACGTCTTGGGGCACCATATATTTT.

This clonotype was counted at least ten times. The J gene is TRBJ2-7, the V gene TRBV27; 10 bases fit TRBD2. The CDR3 runs 20 residues. V gave up 4 bases and J gave up 4 bases; unmatched junction bases: 22. CDR1 is MNHEY, CDR2 SMNVEV, per germline (reference sequence). Here the CDR3 DNA reads TGTGCCAGCAGTTCTCGACAGCCAGTGAGCGGGAGGGGATTTTCGTACGAGCAGTACTTC. Its translation is CASSSRQPVSGRGFSYEQYF.

This clonotype was recorded many times. The rearrangement joins TRBV12-3 or TRBV12-4 to TRBJ1-5; D possibly corresponds to TRBD1 (6 bases). The CDR3 length is 15 residues. V was clipped by 7 bases and J by 0 bases, with 13 bases between them. CDR3 sequence reads: CASTSRGDSNQPQHF. As DNA, the CDR3 is TGTGCCAGCACCTCTAGGGGGGATAGCAATCAGCCCCAGCATTTT.

This chain joins TRBV20-1 and TRBJ2-1; 7 nucleotides line up with TRBD2. Germline V gives CDR1 DFQATT, CDR2 SNEGSKA (reference sequence). The trim removed 5 bases at V and 4 bases at J, leaving 11 bases unmatched. The length of the CDR3 is 15 residues. For the CDR3, the DNA is TGCAGTGCTGGTTACTTAAAGCGGGGTTACAATGAGCAGTTCTTC. Amino acids: CSAGYLKRGYNEQFF.

The table lists this clonotype with many counts. This CDR3 is CASAHDANTGELFF. In nucleotides, the CDR3 is TGCGCCAGCGCGCATGATGCGAACACCGGGGAGCTGTTTTTT. V and J are TRBV5-1 and TRBJ2-2; D remains ambiguous. Germline V gives CDR1 SGHRS, CDR2 YFSETQ. This CDR3 spans 14 amino acids. The V end lost 7 bases, the J end lost 0 bases, and 10 bases lay between the germline ends.

The J gene is TRBJ2-7, the V gene TRBV18; D unclear. Trimming pared 1 base from V and 0 bases from J, leaving 10 bases between. CDR1 is KGHSH, CDR2 LQKENI, per germline. The CDR3 is 15 amino acids. For the CDR3, the DNA is TGTGCCAGCTCACCACTTTCCCTGAGCTCCTACGAGCAGTACTTC. The encoded protein is CASSPLSLSSYEQYF.

This clonotype was picked up many times. The chain carries TRBV6-5 and TRBJ1-2; D ambiguous. This CDR3 region has 15 residues. The V gene lost 6 bases and the J gene lost 6 bases, with 20 bases spanning the gap. Germline loops: CDR1 MNHEY, CDR2 SVGAGI. Here the CDR3 DNA reads TGTGCCAGCAGCACGACGGGATGGGGTGAGGATGGCTACACCTTC. The encoded protein is CASSTTGWGEDGYTF.

This clonotype was counted at least ten times. The CDR3 protein is CSALRVRNTEAFF. The CDR3 bases are TGCAGTGCTCTAAGGGTCCGAAACACTGAAGCTTTCTTT. The J gene is TRBJ1-1, the V gene TRBV20-1, with unresolved D. Trimming pared 5 bases from V and 2 bases from J, leaving 12 bases between. The germline gives CDR1 DFQATT, CDR2 SNEGSKA (reference sequence). CDR3 length equals 13 residues.

This clonotype was counted ten times or more. This sequence joins TRBV29-1 and TRBJ2-7, with TRBD1 matching 8 bases. V was pared by 7 bases and J by 3 bases, with 2 bases of the junction left unmatched. The germline V gene has CDR1 SQVTM and CDR2 ANQGSEA. This CDR3 region has 11 residues. CDR3 region: CSATGGYEQYF. The CDR3 DNA sequence: TGCAGCGCAACAGGGGGCTACGAGCAGTACTTC.

The chain couples TRBV7-2 to TRBJ1-2; perhaps TRBD1 as D (5 bases). V lost 5 bases and J lost 9, with 13 bases in between. This CDR3 region has 12 residues. Germline V gene data show CDR1 as SGHTA and CDR2 as FQGNSA. In DNA, the CDR3 is TGTGCCAGCAGCCCAGGGACGCTGCGCTACACCTTC. Protein product: CASSPGTLRYTF. The entire variable domain, with the rest obtained from reference TRBV7-2 and TRBJ1-2, is as follows: GAGVSQSPSNKVTEKGKDVELRCDPISGHTALYWYRQSLGQGLEFLIYFQGNSAPDKSGLPSDRFSAERTGGSVSTLTIQRTQQEDSAVYLCASSPGTLRYTFGSGTRLTVV.

This clonotype was observed many times. V is TRBV6-6 and J is TRBJ1-5; D perhaps matches TRBD1 (5 bases). V was clipped by 7 bases and J by 5 bases, with 12 bases between them. The CDR3 loop spans 13 amino acids. The germline V gene encodes CDR1 MNHNY and CDR2 SVGAGI (reference sequence). Here the CDR3 reads CASTPGTYQPQHF. CDR3 coding DNA: TGTGCCAGCACCCCAGGGACGTATCAGCCCCAGCATTTT.

This clonotype was picked up many times. The chain is built from TRBV12-3 or TRBV12-4 and TRBJ2-1, with 12 bases matching TRBD2. The trim removed 6 bases at V and 8 bases at J, leaving 8 bases unmatched. The CDR3 totals 15 residues. CDR3 in amino acids: CASSPTSGRPHEQFF. CDR3 sequence (DNA): TGTGCCAGCAGCCCGACTAGCGGGAGACCCCATGAGCAGTTCTTC.

This clonotype was seen many times. The chain recombines TRBV5-1 with TRBJ1-2, with D unclear. CDR1 is SGHRS, CDR2 YFSETQ, per germline. CDR3 length: 15 residues. The V end lost 0 bases, the J end lost 4 bases, and 13 bases lay between the germline ends. The CDR3 protein is CASSLVGPTAYGYTF. DNA for the CDR3: TGCGCCAGCAGCTTGGTTGGTCCCACGGCCTATGGCTACACCTTC.

The V gene is TRBV4-1, the J gene TRBJ1-2; no clear D gene. Germline V gives CDR1 MGHRA, CDR2 YSYEKL. Trimming left V 0 bases short and J 0 bases short, with 11 bases between. The CDR3 length is 16 residues. As DNA, the CDR3 is TGCGCCAGCAGCCAAGAGGAGGGCAGCCCTAACTATGGCTACACCTTC. Amino acids: CASSQEEGSPNYGYTF.

The rearrangement uses TRBV3-1 and TRBJ2-1, with D perhaps TRBD1 (5 bases). The germline CDR1 and CDR2 sequences are LGHDT and YNNKEL (reference sequence). V dropped 0 bases and J dropped 9 bases, with 12 bases sitting between them. The CDR3 has 14 residues. This CDR3 is CASSQEAGWSEQFF. The DNA of the CDR3 is TGTGCCAGCAGCCAAGAAGCAGGGTGGAGTGAGCAGTTCTTC.